This T cell receptor beta chain was profiled in a study of breast tumors, draining lymph nodes, adjacent tissues. TCRdb used MiXCR to reprocess the multiplex PCR reads, holding one entry per CDR3 protein. The profile shows some 66,000 distinct CDR3 sequences, 57% of them singletons. This clonotype was detected a few times. The V gene's germline CDR1 is SQVTM and CDR2 ANQGSEA. This CDR3 region has 14 residues. Trimming stripped 5 bases from V and 1 base from J, with 14 bases between. The gene calls are TRBV29-1 and TRBJ1-1, with D perhaps matching TRBD1 (5 bases). The sequenced sample was breast tumor tissue. The TCR originated in a female donor with breast cancer. Some clones in this sample may be carry-over from other donors' samples. Here the CDR3 DNA reads TGCAGCGTTTTGTCCCAGGGATCGAACACTGAAGCTTTCTTT. Amino acids: CSVLSQGSNTEAFF.